Listed below are T cell receptor beta chains from one sample, sequenced in a study of CD8+CD57+ T cells in acquired aplastic anemia. Using its own MiXCR run on the reads, TCRdb lists one record per CDR3 protein. Of 200,000 to 250,000 distinct CDR3 sequences listed, more than 40% are singletons. The specimen sequenced was sorted CD4+, CD8+, or CD8+CD57+ T cells (not recorded which) from PBMCs. These receptors were obtained from a human donor with aplastic anemia. CDR3s include the opening cysteine and the closing phenylalanine or tryptophan. Fields, in order: J gene, V gene, CDR3 protein.

j_gene: TRBJ2-1
v_gene: TRBV29-1
CDR3aa: CSVEGTSGKPSYNEQFF

j_gene: TRBJ1-1
v_gene: TRBV19
CDR3aa: CASSMGRLEAFF

j_gene: TRBJ2-7
v_gene: TRBV6-5
CDR3aa: CASSDRRTGAYEQYF

j_gene: NA
v_gene: TRBV30
CDR3aa: CAWSVRYEQYF

j_gene: TRBJ2-1
v_gene: TRBV10-3
CDR3aa: CAIRDRAGSEQFF

j_gene: TRBJ1-1
v_gene: TRBV4-3
CDR3aa: CASSQDRAGNTEAFF

j_gene: TRBJ1-4
v_gene: TRBV25-1
CDR3aa: CASSDPDRGPNEKLFF

j_gene: TRBJ1-6
v_gene: TRBV27
CDR3aa: CASSSPELYNSPLHF

j_gene: TRBJ2-1
v_gene: TRBV3-1
CDR3aa: CASSQDSSGSNEQFF

j_gene: TRBJ2-7
v_gene: TRBV7-9
CDR3aa: CASSFGGGYYEQYF

j_gene: TRBJ1-5
v_gene: TRBV7-9
CDR3aa: CASSPSDREPQHF

j_gene: TRBJ2-5
v_gene: TRBV15
CDR3aa: CATSREGGPLGEQYF

j_gene: TRBJ1-1
v_gene: TRBV25-1
CDR3aa: CASSESTGANTEAFF

j_gene: TRBJ1-1
v_gene: TRBV7-9
CDR3aa: CASSLEGVEAFF

j_gene: TRBJ1-5
v_gene: TRBV11-1
CDR3aa: CASSLGTGANQPQHF

j_gene: TRBJ1-2
v_gene: TRBV7-2
CDR3aa: CASSLLRVANYGYTF

j_gene: TRBJ1-1
v_gene: TRBV20-1
CDR3aa: CSAGGRVSTEAFF

j_gene: TRBJ2-6
v_gene: TRBV2
CDR3aa: CASTLSSGANVLTF

j_gene: TRBJ1-5
v_gene: TRBV9
CDR3aa: CASSVGRLNQPQHF

j_gene: TRBJ2-7
v_gene: TRBV7-2
CDR3aa: CASSLADRAYEQYF

j_gene: TRBJ1-2
v_gene: TRBV5-6
CDR3aa: CASSLAAGVDGYTF

j_gene: TRBJ2-1
v_gene: TRBV19
CDR3aa: CASSTTGPGDYNEQFF

j_gene: TRBJ2-5
v_gene: TRBV19
CDR3aa: CASSKTGGQETQYF

j_gene: TRBJ2-7
v_gene: TRBV30
CDR3aa: CAWSEGTGPHNEQYF

j_gene: TRBJ2-7
v_gene: TRBV5-6
CDR3aa: CASSFRPRTYEQYF

j_gene: TRBJ1-2
v_gene: TRBV7-9
CDR3aa: CASSLGRGDGYTF

j_gene: TRBJ1-1
v_gene: TRBV7-2
CDR3aa: CASSLNEGDTEAFF

j_gene: TRBJ1-1
v_gene: TRBV30
CDR3aa: CAWSVGQGNTEAFF

j_gene: TRBJ1-1
v_gene: TRBV29-1
CDR3aa: CSVDGTGGTEAFF

j_gene: TRBJ1-6
v_gene: TRBV10-3
CDR3aa: CATNPRDGNSPLHF

j_gene: TRBJ1-2
v_gene: TRBV5-1
CDR3aa: CASSYQGARYGYTF

j_gene: TRBJ2-7
v_gene: TRBV9
CDR3aa: CASSVEQGSGYEQYF

j_gene: TRBJ2-3
v_gene: TRBV20-1
CDR3aa: CSARGTSATDTQYF

j_gene: TRBJ2-2
v_gene: TRBV6-2/TRBV6-3
CDR3aa: CASRRSRELFF

j_gene: TRBJ1-2
v_gene: TRBV7-8
CDR3aa: CASSLAGPTFGYTF

j_gene: TRBJ1-2
v_gene: TRBV20-1
CDR3aa: CSARDWAGAEGLYGYTF

j_gene: TRBJ1-2
v_gene: TRBV3-1
CDR3aa: CASSQDSADGYTF

j_gene: TRBJ2-3
v_gene: TRBV27
CDR3aa: CASSLSRTDTQYF

j_gene: TRBJ2-1
v_gene: TRBV9
CDR3aa: CASSGYNEQFF

j_gene: TRBJ2-5
v_gene: TRBV20-1
CDR3aa: CSASSPRRETQYF

j_gene: TRBJ1-4
v_gene: TRBV15
CDR3aa: CATSRDRGTGEEKLFF